The subject of this entry is one TCR beta chain. Its specific antigen is unknown. Qualities for individual bases were not recorded, and no much larger clone is one base off. This record comes from a study of response to subunit inactivated influenza vaccine (dated by TCRdb to the late 2010s). Some background on the complete study: The study used deep quantitative T cell receptor repertoire profiling to track responses to a trivalent subunit inactivated influenza vaccine. Broad study findings and their caveats: It was suggested by the authors that each seasonal influenza vaccination may recruit only a limited number of new T cells.

The library was produced with RT-PCR. The data were produced on an Illumina HiSeq 2500. The public reads were reprocessed in TCRdb via fastp at Q25 and MiXCR, keeping in-frame beta chains. Each CDR3 protein appears once, grouped with its most common genes and DNA. The sample table holds 500,000 to 550,000 distinct CDR3 sequences, of which around 25% were seen once. Together, the top ten hold 2.5% to 3.5% of the sample. Reading the germline V gene (reference sequence) gives CDR1 DFQATT and CDR2 SNEGSKA. The CDR3 contains 15 residues, cysteine and phenylalanine counted. The read is trimmed to its CDR3 DNA, 45 bases read in frame from base 1. V lost 2 bases and J lost 0 bases, and the count of bases not matched to a germline gene is 6. These data were also filed under a second study, of T cells expressing NK-cell markers. In that second paper, the authors write: The TCR beta cDNA libraries were made using 5'RACE template switching, a step that added both a universal primer site and unique molecular identifiers. Three sorted T-cell subsets (CD3+CD56+NKG2C+, CD3+CD56+NKG2C- and CD3+CD56-NKG2C+) from several donors had their TCR beta-chain repertoires profiled. Among the eight sequenced donors, seven were HCMV-seropositive and one was HCMV-seronegative. In several experiments an anti-gammadeltaTCR antibody was added to restrict sorting to alphabetaTCR-expressing T cells. In about six donors, the dominant CD3+CD56+NKG2C+ clonotypes were found to rank among the top 10 CD8+ clonotypes and to make up about 1.0-8% of CD8+ T cells. Those dominant clonotypes were again the most abundant among CD3+CD56-NKG2C+ cells in several donors, at roughly 25-60.1%. Whether the expanded NKG2C-expressing T cell clones were specific for HCMV antigens remained unclear. All eight donors whose samples were sequenced were randomly selected healthy volunteers, three of them men and five women. A commercial ELISA kit detecting HCMV-specific IgG in serum was used to determine HCMV serostatus. Peripheral blood mononuclear cells were isolated from blood by Ficoll density gradient centrifugation. Using Miltenyi isolation kits, CD4+ and CD8+ T cells were isolated from PBMC through magnetic immunoseparation. Priming for cDNA synthesis came from the TCR beta constant segment, and two successive PCR amplification steps followed. Libraries were sequenced as 2 x 150 bp reads on Illumina HiSeq 2000/2500, MiSeq or NextSeq. Reads were demultiplexed and grouped by UMI with MIGEC, and clonotypes were assembled and quantified with MiTCR. To exclude erroneous sequences, only TCR cDNA sequences supported by at least two reads were retained. The tcR package was used for downstream repertoire analysis, and clonotypes were matched between fractions using CDR3 nucleotide sequence together with V segment. VDJmatch was used to annotate antigen specificity against VDJdb, with one amino acid substitution allowed in CDR3.

The chain uses TRBV20-1 and TRBJ2-7; a stretch of 8 junction bases matches TRBD1. This sequence originates from a man aged 50-60 years who received an inactivated influenza vaccine. Donor details come from another sample of the same person, matched by shared clones. Sample: CD4+ T cells sorted from PBMCs, taken roughly 12 days after vaccination. The DNA sequence is as follows: TGCAGTGCTAGACCGGGGACAGGATCCTCCTACGAGCAGTACTTC. This gives the protein CSARPGTGSSYEQYF.